Following are 11 T cell receptor beta chains from one sample sequenced in a study of T-cell reconstitution after alpha-beta-depleted transplantation in children. Unique molecular identifiers featured in how the TCRbeta library was prepared. TCRdb reprocessed the PCR reads with MiXCR, giving one entry per CDR3 protein. This sample has approximately 520,000 distinct CDR3 sequences, with roughly 33% found just once. Specimen: PBMCs from the stem cell graft donor, collected from the stem cell graft. The source of these receptors is a human donor who donated a stem cell graft to a child with aplastic anemia.

In this sample, this clonotype turned up many times. The chain uses TRBV7-2 and TRBJ2-5, with a tentative D call TRBD1 (6 bases). The germline V gene encodes CDR1 SGHTA and CDR2 FQGNSA. CDR3 length: 14 residues. Trimming removed 0 bases at V and 4 bases at J, with 9 bases between. CDR3 region: CASSLAGGRETQYF. The CDR3 nucleotides are TGTGCCAGCAGCTTAGCTGGGGGCCGAGAGACCCAGTACTTC.

The rearrangement joins TRBV19 to TRBJ2-3, with 7 bases fitting TRBD2. Germline trimming cut 7 bases from V and 1 base from J; bases unmatched to any gene: 8. Germline V gene data show CDR1 as LNHDA and CDR2 as SQIVND (reference sequence). The CDR3 totals 15 residues. CDR3 sequence: CASTSSGVGTDTQYF. CDR3 DNA: TGTGCCAGTACCTCCAGCGGGGTCGGCACAGATACGCAGTATTTT.

The chain carries TRBV19 and TRBJ2-3; 8 bases map to TRBD2. Germline V gives CDR1 LNHDA, CDR2 SQIVND (reference sequence). V trimming: 2 bases; J trimming: 3 bases; junction bases outside the gene matches: 4. The CDR3 has 15 amino acids. The CDR3 loop is CASSIQRERTDTQYF. DNA of the CDR3: TGTGCCAGTAGTATACAGCGGGAGAGGACAGATACGCAGTATTTT.

The chain joins TRBV6-5 to TRBJ2-7; D is undetermined. Germline lookup yields CDR1 MNHEY and CDR2 SVGAGI. The V and J ends lost 5 bases and 2 bases respectively, with 16 bases between them. This CDR3 spans 15 amino acids. CDR3 sequence: CASSNKRTVPYEQYF. As DNA, the CDR3 is TGTGCCAGCAGTAACAAGAGGACCGTCCCCTACGAGCAGTACTTC.

This clonotype was observed a few times. V and J are TRBV28 and TRBJ1-5; no clear D gene. V was shortened by 8 bases and J by 0 bases, with 11 bases between the two germline ends. This CDR3 comprises 14 residues. Germline values: CDR1 MDHEN, CDR2 SYDVKM. In DNA form, the CDR3 reads TGTGCCAGCCAACACGATCTTAGCAATCAGCCCCAGCATTTT. It yields the protein CASQHDLSNQPQHF.

This sequence joins TRBV4-3 and TRBJ1-1, with 7 bases fitting TRBD1. Trimming at V came to 3 bases and at J to 7 bases, leaving 5 bases not matched to a gene. This CDR3 is built from 13 residues. CDR1 and CDR2 from the germline V gene are LGHNA and YSLEER. The CDR3: CASSHSRDSEAFF. Written as DNA, the CDR3 is TGCGCCAGCAGCCACTCACGGGACAGTGAAGCTTTCTTT.

There are a few counts of this clonotype. This chain joins TRBV5-1 and TRBJ2-1; 10 nucleotides agree with TRBD2. The CDR3 runs to 19 residues. The V and J ends lost 4 bases and 5 bases, in that order; junction bases with no gene match: 18. The germline CDR1 and CDR2 sequences are SGHRS and YFSETQ. The CDR3 loop is CASSAGTSALQRLNNEQFF. The CDR3 DNA reads as TGCGCCAGCAGCGCGGGGACTAGCGCGTTACAGCGATTAAACAATGAGCAGTTCTTC.

This clonotype was seen a handful of times. The V call is TRBV27, the J call TRBJ2-7; D assignment may be TRBD1 or TRBD2 (5 bases each). Germline CDR1 is MNHEY and CDR2 is SMNVEV (reference sequence). Trimming took 6 bases from V and 2 from J, leaving 17 bases between them. The CDR3 totals 15 residues. The CDR3 spells CASRLQGRLAYEQYF. Written as DNA, the CDR3 is TGTGCCAGCAGGCTGCAGGGACGCCTGGCCTACGAGCAGTACTTC.

This clonotype was seen a handful of times. The chain combines TRBV6-5 with TRBJ2-3; D remains unclear. The CDR3 is 14 amino acids. Germline V gene sequence: CDR1 MNHEY, CDR2 SVGAGI. Trimming pared 2 bases from V and 1 base from J, leaving 7 bases between. CDR3 sequence (DNA): TGTGCCAGCAGTTACGGGCTAGGCACAGATACGCAGTATTTT. Residues: CASSYGLGTDTQYF.

V is TRBV30 and J is TRBJ2-2; D is undetermined. Trimming cost V 1 base and J 6 bases, with 9 bases left between them. Germline lookup yields CDR1 GTSNPN and CDR2 SVGIG (reference sequence). This CDR3 comprises 13 residues. Written as DNA, the CDR3 is TGTGCCTGGAGTGCGCAGGTCGCCGGGGAGCTGTTTTTT. Encoded protein: CAWSAQVAGELFF.

This clonotype was observed a few times. This chain uses TRBV24-1 with TRBJ2-5; tentative D call: TRBD2 (5 bases). The CDR3 length is 13 residues. Per the germline V gene, CDR1 is KGHDR and CDR2 is SFDVKD. Trimming pared 4 bases from V and 5 bases from J, leaving 10 bases between. As DNA, the CDR3 is TGTGCCACCAGTGAGGAGGCCGCGGAGACCCAGTACTTC. This encodes CATSEEAAETQYF.